A single T cell receptor (beta chain) is shown here with its context. Its antigen is not identified. Looked up from germline, CDR1 is GTSNPN and CDR2 is SVGIG (reference sequence). The CDR3 loop spans 17 amino acids. The J segment lost 0 bases and the V segment lost 0 bases, leaving 9 bases of the junction unmatched. This sample is part of a study of chemoradiotherapy in HPV16-positive cancers. Overall study: Two HPV16-positive patients' cells yielded candidate HPV-specific clones and common motifs. General observations from the study: Candidate HPV-specific clones and E7-related TCR motifs grew in tumor during treatment. Only two HPV16-positive patients supplied the functional HPV-specificity definition.

Samples were taken several times over chemoradiotherapy. This table comes from immunoSEQ multiplex PCR, and its TCRdb copy is limited to in-frame clones, with some not included. The data hold under 15,000 clones, with 70% to 90% observed a single time. Sequenced here: blood, sampled from a patient who underwent chemoradiotherapy. The receptor's source is a human donor with HPV-associated anogenital cancer. The J gene is TRBJ1-1, the V gene TRBV30; 8 bases line up with TRBD1. As DNA, the CDR3 is TGTGCCTGGAGTGTTCGGACAGGGATGAACTTGAACACTGAAGCTTTCTTT. This codes for CAWSVRTGMNLNTEAFF.